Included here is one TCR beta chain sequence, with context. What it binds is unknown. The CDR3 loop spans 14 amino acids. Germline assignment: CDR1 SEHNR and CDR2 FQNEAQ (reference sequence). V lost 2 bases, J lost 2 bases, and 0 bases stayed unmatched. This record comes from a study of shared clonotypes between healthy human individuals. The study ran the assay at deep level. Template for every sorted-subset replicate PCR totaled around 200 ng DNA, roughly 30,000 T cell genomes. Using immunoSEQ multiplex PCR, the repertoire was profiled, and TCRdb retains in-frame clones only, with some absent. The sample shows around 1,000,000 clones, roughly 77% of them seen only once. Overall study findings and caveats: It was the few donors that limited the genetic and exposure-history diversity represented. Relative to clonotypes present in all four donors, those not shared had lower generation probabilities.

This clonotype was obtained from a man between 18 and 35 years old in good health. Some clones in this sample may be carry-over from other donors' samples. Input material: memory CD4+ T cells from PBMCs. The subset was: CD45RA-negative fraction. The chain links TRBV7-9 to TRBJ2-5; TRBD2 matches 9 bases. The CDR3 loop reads CASSLLAGQETQYF. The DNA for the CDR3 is TGTGCCAGCAGCTTACTAGCGGGGCAAGAGACCCAGTACTTC.